These 22 T cell receptor beta chains originate from one sample sequenced in a study of cytomegalovirus exposure and HLA in healthy donors. In the PCR, 60 Vbeta and 13 Jbeta primers were used. Profiled with immunoSEQ multiplex PCR; TCRdb holds only in-frame clones, not every one. The table lists tens of thousands of clones, approximately 71% of them singletons, with around 25% in the top ten. Sequenced sample: PBMCs. These TCRs come from a man in his fifties in good health and CMV-seropositive.

In the case of this clone: The final CDR3 position lacks the conserved phenylalanine or tryptophan, pointing to a likely read error. The gene calls are TRBV2 and TRBJ1-5; 7 bases fit TRBD1. The V segment lost 2 bases and the J segment 3 bases; nucleotides outside the gene matches: 7. The CDR3 sequence is 16 residues long. CDR1 and CDR2 (germline): SNHLY, FYNNEI. CDR3 sequence (DNA): TGTGCCAGCAGTGAAAACCCGGGACAGTTCAATCAGCCCCAGCATGTT. Protein: CASSENPGQFNQPQHV.

This chain uses TRBV7-6 with TRBJ1-4; D is undetermined. Trimming pared 0 bases from V and 0 bases from J, leaving 11 bases between. This CDR3 has 17 residues. Germline CDR1 reads SGHVS; CDR2 reads FNYEAQ. CDR3 in DNA: TGTGCCAGCAGCTTAGCGGTTCGGTCTCCAACTAATGAAAAACTGTTTTTT. It encodes CASSLAVRSPTNEKLFF.

There are a few counts of this clone. This chain connects TRBV10-3 to TRBJ2-7, with TRBD2 matching 8 bases. V trimming: 3 bases; J trimming: 3 bases; junction bases outside the gene matches: 4. Germline lookup yields CDR1 ENHRY and CDR2 SYGVKD. This CDR3 is 14 amino acids long. CDR3 nucleotides: TGTGCCATCAGTGAAGTAAGCGGGAGCTACGAGCAGTACTTC. It codes for CAISEVSGSYEQYF.

The gene calls are TRBV18 and TRBJ1-5; D remains ambiguous. Germline lookup yields CDR1 KGHSH and CDR2 LQKENI. The V end was cut by 1 base, the J end by 5 bases, with 9 bases between. The length of the CDR3 is 14 residues. This CDR3 reads CASSPQWRDQPQHF. CDR3 sequence (DNA): TGTGCCAGCTCACCACAATGGAGGGATCAGCCCCAGCATTTT. The full variable domain, its missing parts supplied by reference TRBV18 and TRBJ1-5, is NAGVMQNPRHLVRRRGQEARLRCSPMKGHSHVYWYRQLPEEGLKFMVYLQKENIIDESGMPKERFSAEFPKEGPSILRIQQVVRGDSAAYFCASSPQWRDQPQHFGDGTRLSIL.

This clone appeared a few times. This chain joins TRBV19 and TRBJ1-5; the D gene is possibly TRBD1 (5 bases). The CDR3 runs 10 residues. The V end lost 8 bases, the J end lost 9 bases, and 8 bases lay between the germline ends. Germline loops: CDR1 LNHDA, CDR2 SQIVND (reference sequence). CDR3 region: CASGAPPQHF. In DNA form, the CDR3 reads TGTGCCAGTGGGGCTCCGCCCCAGCATTTT.

The chain links TRBV7-9 to TRBJ2-1, with D perhaps matching TRBD1 (5 bases). Germline V gene data show CDR1 as SEHNR and CDR2 as FQNEAQ (reference sequence). The V and J ends lost 10 bases and 8 bases respectively, with 9 bases between them. The CDR3 totals 10 residues. CDR3 residues: CAKTQDEQFF. The CDR3 nucleotides are TGTGCCAAGACACAGGATGAGCAGTTCTTC.

The CDR3 nucleotides read TGCGCCAGCAGCTTGCCGACAGGGAGGAACTCTAACTATGGCTACACCTTC. Protein: CASSLPTGRNSNYGYTF. This rearrangement joins TRBV5-1 to TRBJ1-2, with 7 bases lining up with TRBD1. Germline V CDR1 and CDR2: SGHRS, YFSETQ. After removal of 1 base from V and 0 bases from J, the junction contained 9 bases not matched to a gene. The CDR3 has 17 amino acids.

The CDR3 here is CAHTQDAQFF. The CDR3 DNA sequence: TGTGCCCACACACAGGATGCGCAGTTCTTC. The chain is built from TRBV5-4 and TRBJ2-1, with a weak D call TRBD1 (5 bases). Germline V gene lookup returns CDR1 SGHNT and CDR2 YYREEE (reference sequence). The CDR3 contains 10 residues. V was shortened by 10 bases and J by 12 bases, with 14 bases between the two germline ends.

The chain recombines TRBV19 with TRBJ1-1; 9 nucleotides match TRBD1. The CDR3 is 15 residues long. V shed 5 bases and J 4 bases; nucleotides not matched to a gene: 8. Germline V lookup: CDR1 LNHDA, CDR2 SQIVND (reference sequence). As DNA, the CDR3 is TGTGCCAGTAGTTTCACCGGGACAGGGACCACTGAAGCTTTCTTT. Translation: CASSFTGTGTTEAFF.

J is TRBJ1-1 and V is TRBV2; D may be TRBD1 (5 bases). In germline, CDR1 is SNHLY, CDR2 FYNNEI. V lost 7 bases to trimming and J lost 11 bases, with 26 bases between them. This CDR3 spans 15 amino acids. The CDR3 nucleotides are TGTGCCAGCACCTCGCCTGTGGCAGCAGACAGAGACGCTTTCTTT. Translating gives CASTSPVAADRDAFF.

This sequence joins TRBV19 and TRBJ1-1; TRBD1 might be the D (5 bases). This CDR3 spans 14 amino acids. From germline, CDR1 is LNHDA and CDR2 SQIVND (reference sequence). V was trimmed by 3 bases and J by 5 bases, leaving 13 bases between them. CDR3 amino acids: CASSIREGWTEAFF. In nucleotides, the CDR3 is TGTGCCAGTAGTATCAGGGAGGGATGGACTGAAGCTTTCTTT.

The J gene is TRBJ1-1, the V gene TRBV10-2, with D perhaps TRBD1 (5 bases). The CDR3 is 12 amino acids. V lost 3 bases to trimming and J lost 10 bases, with 12 bases between them. Per germline, CDR1 WSHSY and CDR2 SAAADI. The CDR3 DNA reads as TGCGCCAGCAGTGAACCGGGACTAGGAGCTTTCTTT. Translation gives CASSEPGLGAFF.

The chain is built from TRBV5-1 and TRBJ1-2; possible D gene TRBD1, 6 bases. The CDR3 loop spans 15 amino acids. The V gene lost 5 bases and the J gene lost 0 bases, with 14 bases spanning the gap. Germline lookup yields CDR1 SGHRS and CDR2 YFSETQ. CDR3: CASSFTQGTNYGYTF. Here the CDR3 DNA reads TGCGCCAGCAGTTTCACACAGGGAACTAACTATGGCTACACCTTC.

This clone was counted between two and nine times. This rearrangement joins TRBV18 to TRBJ2-7; TRBD2 agrees at 8 bases. V dropped 5 bases and J dropped 0; count of bases not matched to a gene: 12. The CDR3 length is 17 residues. Per germline, CDR1 KGHSH and CDR2 LQKENI. The DNA of the CDR3 is TGTGCCAGCTCATTAAACTCCCGCGCGGGAGGCTCCTACGAGCAGTACTTC. Its protein product is CASSLNSRAGGSYEQYF.

The rearrangement joins TRBV29-1 to TRBJ1-1; no firm D call. This CDR3 has 13 residues. The germline gives CDR1 SQVTM, CDR2 ANQGSEA. Trimming left V 4 bases short and J 0 bases short, with 9 bases between. The CDR3 loop reads CSVGVVMNTEAFF. CDR3 DNA: TGCAGCGTTGGAGTAGTCATGAACACTGAAGCTTTCTTT. Together with reference TRBV29-1 and TRBJ1-1, the CDR3 gives the full variable domain: SAVISQKPSRDICQRGTSLTIQCQVDSQVTMMFWYRQQPGQSLTLIATANQGSEATYESGFVIDKFPISRPNLTFSTLTVSNMSPEDSSIYLCSVGVVMNTEAFFGQGTRLTVV.

The CDR3 bases are TGCGCCAGCAGCCAAGAGACAGGGCCCACCCGGCGCACTGAAGCTTTCTTT. This translates into CASSQETGPTRRTEAFF. V and J are TRBV5-1 and TRBJ1-1, with TRBD1 matching 7 bases. J was trimmed by 4 bases and V by 4 bases; bases with no gene match: 16. The CDR3 sequence is 17 residues long. The germline V gene has CDR1 SGHRS and CDR2 YFSETQ.

This sequence joins TRBV11-2 and TRBJ2-7; possible D gene TRBD1, 6 bases. Germline CDR1 reads SGHAT; CDR2 reads FQNNGV. This CDR3 region has 14 residues. V was cut by 5 bases and J by 6 bases, with 17 bases left in between. For the CDR3, the DNA is TGTGCCAGCAGCCCCATTAGGGGGATAGGCGAGCAGTACTTC. The encoded protein is CASSPIRGIGEQYF.

The chain links TRBV9 to TRBJ2-3; tentatively, D is TRBD1 (6 bases). The V and J ends lost 4 bases and 5 bases respectively, with 14 bases between them. CDR3 length: 14 amino acids. From germline, CDR1 is SGDLS and CDR2 YYNGEE. The CDR3 here is CASSQGGVKDTQYF. The CDR3, as DNA: TGTGCCAGCAGCCAAGGGGGAGTGAAAGATACGCAGTATTTT.

The CDR3 DNA reads as TGTGCCACCCAACTAGCGGGGGCCTACAATGAGCAGTTCTTC. As protein: CATQLAGAYNEQFF. The gene calls are TRBV7-8 and TRBJ2-1, with 11 positions matching TRBD2. CDR3 length equals 14 residues. Germline assignment: CDR1 SGHVS and CDR2 FQNEAQ. The junction had 4 bases not matched to a gene; V was cut back by 10 bases and J by 2 bases.

V and J are TRBV27 and TRBJ1-2; tentatively, D is TRBD1 (6 bases). Germline lookup yields CDR1 MNHEY and CDR2 SMNVEV (reference sequence). This CDR3 contains 13 residues. V was clipped by 5 bases and J by 4 bases, with 11 bases between them. CDR3 nucleotide sequence: TGTGCCAGCAGTCCGGACAGATTCTATGGCTACACCTTC. Translating it yields CASSPDRFYGYTF.

CDR3 in amino acids: CASSPRDRDPEQYF. The CDR3 DNA sequence: TGTGCCAGCTCACCTAGGGACAGGGATCCCGAGCAGTACTTC. V gene TRBV18 combines with J gene TRBJ2-7, with 9 bases that match TRBD1. The CDR3 sequence is 14 residues long. Germline V CDR1 and CDR2: KGHSH, LQKENI. V lost 3 bases, J lost 6 bases, and 6 bases stayed unmatched.

This chain connects TRBV7-9 to TRBJ1-2; TRBD1 agrees at 9 bases. V was clipped by 4 bases and J by 5 bases; unmatched bases: 8. The CDR3 covers 15 residues. Looked up from germline, CDR1 is SEHNR and CDR2 is FQNEAQ (reference sequence). CDR3 bases: TGTGCCAGCAGCTCCCGGGACAGGGCATTTTATGGCTACACCTTC. It is translated as CASSSRDRAFYGYTF.